The next 14 T cell receptor beta chains were all read from a single sample in a study of T cells in Graves' hyperthyroidism and ophthalmopathy. TCR beta CDR3 sequences were amplified from RNA transcripts. With the HTBI primer set, the TCR CDR3 went through a first round of RT-PCR. MiXCR, applied by TCRdb to the multiplex PCR reads, yields one record per CDR3 protein. The sample lists some 760,000 distinct CDR3 sequences; around 13% were seen once. Sequenced input: blood. The receptors were gathered from a woman between 18 and 29 years old with Graves' hyperthyroidism.

The chain is built from TRBV11-2 and TRBJ1-3; no definite D call. The CDR3 loop spans 16 amino acids. Trimming cost V 2 bases and J 1 base, with 12 bases left between them. Germline V lookup: CDR1 SGHAT, CDR2 FQNNGV. The CDR3: CASSLTVLGSGNTIYF. CDR3 sequence (DNA): TGTGCCAGCAGCTTAACAGTCCTGGGATCTGGAAACACCATATATTTT.

This clonotype was seen more than once but under ten times. The chain recombines TRBV30 with TRBJ2-5; tentatively, D is TRBD1 (5 bases). Germline CDR1 reads GTSNPN; CDR2 reads SVGIG (reference sequence). The V gene lost 3 bases and the J gene lost 2 bases, with 13 bases spanning the gap. The CDR3 has 14 residues. The CDR3 DNA reads TGTGCCTGGAGACGTCAGGGTTCGCAAGAGACCCAGTACTTC. This codes for CAWRRQGSQETQYF.

This clonotype has just a few counts. A much larger clonotype is one base distant, so this may be a read error. The chain joins TRBV12-3 or TRBV12-4 to TRBJ2-1; TRBD2 matches at 12 bases. The V gene end was trimmed by 6 bases and the J gene end by 5 bases; junction bases not matched to a gene: 14. The CDR3 contains 18 residues. The CDR3 here is CASRETSGSPHSHNEQFF. The CDR3 DNA reads as TGTGCCAGCAGGGAGACTAGCGGGAGTCCCCATTCACACAATGAGCAGTTCTTC.

The chain joins TRBV12-3 or TRBV12-4 to TRBJ2-1; no definite D call. The CDR3 loop spans 18 amino acids. V lost 6 bases to trimming and J lost 4 bases, with 25 bases between them. The CDR3 is CASSSAAWTIEKYNEQFF. The CDR3 DNA follows: TGTGCCAGCAGCTCGGCCGCCTGGACCATTGAGAAGTACAATGAGCAGTTCTTC.

The genes are TRBV15 and TRBJ1-6; D gene unclear. The germline V gene has CDR1 LNHNV and CDR2 YYDKDF (reference sequence). Trimming shortened V by 1 base and J by 0 bases, and 10 bases separated the two germline ends. The CDR3 totals 17 residues. CDR3 DNA sequence: TGTGCCACCAGCAGAGTTGCAAGGAGCTCCTATAATTCACCCCTCCACTTT. Its translation is CATSRVARSSYNSPLHF.

This clonotype was counted a few times. The CDR3 DNA sequence: TGTGCCAGCAGCGGCAGAGGGGGGACGGGGGGGGCTTTCTTT. Translation gives CASSGRGGTGGAFF. This rearrangement joins TRBV9 to TRBJ1-1; D is possibly TRBD1 (6 bases). The CDR3 contains 14 residues. Per germline, CDR1 SGDLS and CDR2 YYNGEE. V was cut by 3 bases and J by 11 bases, with 20 bases left in between.

The chain is built from TRBV12-3 or TRBV12-4 and TRBJ1-1; possible D gene TRBD1, 5 bases. The V and J ends lost 6 bases and 2 bases respectively, with 13 bases between them. This CDR3 is 14 amino acids long. This CDR3 reads CASSPQGINTEAFF. The CDR3 bases are TGTGCCAGCAGCCCCCAGGGTATTAACACTGAAGCTTTCTTT.

The chain has TRBV15 and TRBJ1-5, with unresolved D. Trimming shortened V by 4 bases and J by 4 bases, and 8 bases separated the two germline ends. Per germline, CDR1 LNHNV and CDR2 YYDKDF (reference sequence). The CDR3 length is 13 residues. CDR3 region: CATSKPGNQPQHF. Here the CDR3 DNA reads TGTGCCACCAGCAAACCGGGGAATCAGCCCCAGCATTTT.

This clonotype appeared many times. The chain is built from TRBV24-1 and TRBJ1-5; 8 bases fit TRBD1. Germline loops: CDR1 KGHDR, CDR2 SFDVKD. Germline trimming cut 4 bases from V and 2 bases from J; bases unmatched to any gene: 9. The CDR3 is made up of 17 amino acids. The CDR3 region is CATSDSDRGWGNQPQHF. The CDR3 region has the DNA TGTGCCACCAGTGACTCAGACAGGGGTTGGGGCAATCAGCCCCAGCATTTT.

The chain couples TRBV6-2 or TRBV6-3 to TRBJ2-2; 11 bases align to TRBD2. The CDR3 totals 16 residues. Germline CDR1 MNHEY, CDR2 SVGEGT. The junction had 7 bases not matched to a gene; V was cut back by 2 bases and J by 8 bases. This CDR3 reads CASSYRSGRAGGELFF. CDR3 sequence (DNA): TGTGCCAGCAGTTACCGTAGCGGGAGGGCAGGTGGGGAGCTGTTTTTT.

This clonotype has more than one count but fewer than ten. The chain links TRBV5-8 to TRBJ2-3, with no clear D. Per germline, CDR1 SGHTS and CDR2 YDEGEE. The CDR3 spans 13 residues. Trimming removed 2 bases at V and 5 bases at J, with 9 bases between. Written as DNA, the CDR3 is TGTGCCAGCAGCTTCGTGGCGGAAGATACGCAGTATTTT. Encoded protein: CASSFVAEDTQYF.

This clonotype was observed a few times. The chain couples TRBV2 to TRBJ2-7; D possibly corresponds to TRBD2 (5 bases). Trimming cost V 2 bases and J 6 bases, with 8 bases left between them. CDR1 and CDR2 from the germline V gene are SNHLY and FYNNEI. The CDR3 has 12 amino acids. CDR3 in amino acids: CASSERGREQYF. The DNA of the CDR3 is TGTGCCAGCAGTGAAAGAGGGCGCGAGCAGTACTTC.

The chain carries TRBV19 and TRBJ1-1; D uncertain. This CDR3 has 11 residues. The ends were cut back, 7 bases at V and 5 bases at J, with 8 bases in the middle. Germline loops: CDR1 LNHDA, CDR2 SQIVND (reference sequence). The CDR3 sequence: CASTSLTEAFF. The CDR3 nucleotides read TGTGCCAGTACCTCTCTAACTGAAGCTTTCTTT.

This clonotype has a handful of counts. The V call is TRBV27, the J call TRBJ2-5; no definite D call. Per germline, CDR1 MNHEY and CDR2 SMNVEV (reference sequence). V was cut by 8 bases and J by 3 bases, with 13 bases left in between. The CDR3 contains 13 residues. CDR3 coding DNA: TGTGCCAGCGGCAGGACCAGGAAAGAGACCCAGTACTTC. It encodes CASGRTRKETQYF.